The 24 T cell receptor beta chains presented below share a single source sample, sequenced in a study of blood T cells in healthy people across ages. A sample-barcoded 5' primer and a J-beta primer mix were used in a second PCR of about 6 to 11 cycles. TCRdb ran MiXCR on the 5' RACE reads and lists one entry per CDR3 protein. The repertoire includes fewer than 2,000,000 distinct CDR3 sequences, almost 35% of them detected once, and approximately 11% sits in the top ten. The sample consisted of blood. All receptors come from a woman in her twenties or thirties in good health.

This clonotype was recorded many times. The V gene is TRBV7-9, the J gene TRBJ2-5; D perhaps matches TRBD2 (6 bases). Germline-derived CDR1 and CDR2 are SEHNR and FQNEAQ (reference sequence). V lost 5 bases and J 1 base, leaving 11 bases between the germline ends. This CDR3 spans 14 amino acids. This CDR3 is CASSGRDFQETQYF. The CDR3 nucleotides read TGTGCCAGCAGCGGTCGGGACTTCCAAGAGACCCAGTACTTC.

This clonotype turned up a few times. The chain combines TRBV10-3 with TRBJ1-3, with D possibly TRBD1 on 5 matching bases. The CDR3 extends over 13 amino acids. The germline V gene has CDR1 ENHRY and CDR2 SYGVKD. The V end lost 7 bases, the J end lost 7 bases, and 14 bases lay between the germline ends. This CDR3 is CAIMGTQRNTIYF. In nucleotides, the CDR3 is TGTGCCATCATGGGGACTCAGCGGAACACCATATATTTT.

In this sample, this clonotype turned up a few times. The chain employs TRBV10-3 and TRBJ2-5, with TRBD2 identical over 12 bases. Germline CDR1 and CDR2: ENHRY and SYGVKD. V shed 4 bases and J 2 bases; nucleotides not matched to a gene: 2. The length of the CDR3 is 15 residues. The CDR3 bases are TGTGCCATCAGTGGACTAGCGGGGGATCAAGAGACCCAGTACTTC. As protein: CAISGLAGDQETQYF.

This clonotype was counted a few times. This chain links TRBV9 with TRBJ1-2; D not resolved. The V end lost 0 bases, the J end lost 3 bases, and 9 bases lay between the germline ends. CDR3 length: 14 amino acids. Germline V gives CDR1 SGDLS, CDR2 YYNGEE. CDR3 in amino acids: CASSVGGNDYGYTF. CDR3 sequence (DNA): TGTGCCAGCAGCGTAGGCGGGAACGACTATGGCTACACCTTC.

With respect to this clonotype: A much larger clone lies a single base off, so this may be a read error. The gene calls are TRBV29-1 and TRBJ2-4; tentative D call: TRBD1 (6 bases). Near its end, the DNA agrees better with TRBJ2-7, so the J call may be wrong. The CDR3 totals 16 residues. Germline CDR1 SQVTM, CDR2 ANQGSEA. CDR3 in DNA: TGCAGCGTGACGAGGACGACAGGCGACGGATGCTACGAGCAGTACTTC. Translated, it gives CSVTRTTGDGCYEQYF.

Only a few counts were recorded for this clonotype. The chain employs TRBV4-1 and TRBJ2-3; a weak D match, TRBD2 (5 bases). CDR3 size: 16 residues. The germline V and J ends were trimmed by 4 bases and 0 bases, with 14 bases remaining between them. Germline CDR1 MGHRA, CDR2 YSYEKL. The CDR3 nucleotides are TGCGCCAGCAGCCCCCAGACTACCATTAGCACAGATACGCAGTATTTT. As protein: CASSPQTTISTDTQYF.

This clonotype was detected only a few times. The chain is built from TRBV15 and TRBJ2-1; a possible D gene is TRBD1 (6 bases). The CDR3 runs to 19 residues. The germline V gene encodes CDR1 LNHNV and CDR2 YYDKDF (reference sequence). With 6 bases removed from V and 0 bases from J, the gap between germline ends came to 24 bases. CDR3 nucleotides: TGTGCCACCAGTCAATCACAGGGCTCGAGCGGAGCCTCCTACAATGAGCAGTTCTTC. It specifies CATSQSQGSSGASYNEQFF.

The J gene is TRBJ2-3, the V gene TRBV4-1; 7 bases match TRBD2. With 2 bases clipped from V and 15 bases from J, the junction kept 17 bases outside the gene matches. The CDR3 contains 15 residues. In germline, CDR1 is MGHRA, CDR2 YSYEKL. As DNA, the CDR3 is TGCGCCAGCAGCCAAACTAGCGCTGGCACAGATACGCTCTATTTT. Translated: CASSQTSAGTDTLYF.

The chain uses TRBV29-1 and TRBJ1-1; TRBD1 is a possible D gene (5 bases). Germline CDR1 is SQVTM and CDR2 is ANQGSEA. The CDR3 contains 14 residues. The V gene lost 2 bases and the J gene lost 6 bases, with 16 bases spanning the gap. The CDR3 sequence: CSVERVGVGAEAFF. In nucleotides, the CDR3 is TGCAGCGTTGAAAGGGTAGGAGTGGGGGCTGAAGCTTTCTTT.

This clonotype came up a few times. The J gene is TRBJ2-1, the V gene TRBV20-1, with TRBD1 as a possible D gene (6 bases). The CDR3 runs 14 residues. Between the trimmed V and J ends, which lost 3 bases and 4 bases, there was a span of 13 bases. Germline V gene lookup returns CDR1 DFQATT and CDR2 SNEGSKA (reference sequence). The CDR3 DNA follows: TGCAGTGCTAGTGCCCACAGGGATTACAATGAGCAGTTCTTC. This encodes CSASAHRDYNEQFF.

The V gene is TRBV11-1, the J gene TRBJ2-3; a possible D gene is TRBD2 (6 bases). V was clipped by 5 bases and J by 0 bases, with 12 bases between them. This CDR3 spans 15 amino acids. Germline V lookup: CDR1 SGHAT, CDR2 FQDESV (reference sequence). CDR3 residues: CASSRYSGSTDTQYF. The CDR3 DNA reads TGTGCCAGCAGCCGATATAGCGGTAGCACAGATACGCAGTATTTT.

The chain is built from TRBV20-1 and TRBJ1-1; D is unresolved. V was trimmed by 2 bases and J by 3 bases, leaving 10 bases between them. Germline-derived CDR1 and CDR2 are DFQATT and SNEGSKA (reference sequence). The CDR3 extends over 13 amino acids. The DNA of the CDR3 is TGCAGTGCTAGATTATCCGGGGACACTGAAGCTTTCTTT. Protein sequence: CSARLSGDTEAFF.

V is TRBV5-1 and J is TRBJ2-5; 7 nucleotides match TRBD1. The end of the DNA fits TRBJ2-7 better, so the J call may be wrong. This CDR3 has 15 residues. Germline CDR1 SGHRS, CDR2 YFSETQ. CDR3 in amino acids: CASSASPGQIYEQYF. The CDR3 DNA is TGCGCCAGCAGCGCCTCCCCGGGACAGATTTACGAGCAGTACTTC.

V gene TRBV20-1 combines with J gene TRBJ1-5, with D unresolved. The ends were cut back, 3 bases at V and 0 bases at J, with 12 bases in the middle. Germline V gene data show CDR1 as DFQATT and CDR2 as SNEGSKA (reference sequence). The CDR3 totals 15 residues. This CDR3 reads CSASPPSPSNQPQHF. The CDR3 region has the DNA TGCAGTGCTAGTCCCCCCAGCCCTAGCAATCAGCCCCAGCATTTT.

This clonotype has more than one count but fewer than ten. V and J are TRBV6-5 and TRBJ2-1, with TRBD1 matching 7 bases. Germline V gene data show CDR1 as MNHEY and CDR2 as SVGAGI. The CDR3 contains 15 residues. The J segment lost 2 bases and the V segment lost 5 bases, leaving 6 bases of the junction unmatched. Here the CDR3 reads CASSKTGNPYNEQFF. The CDR3 DNA reads as TGTGCCAGCAGTAAGACAGGGAACCCCTACAATGAGCAGTTCTTC.

To note about this clonotype: A read error may explain this, as a much larger clone is one base away. The rearrangement uses TRBV5-1 and TRBJ1-2; D gene unclear. The CDR3 totals 13 residues. CDR1 SGHRS and CDR2 YFSETQ come from the germline V gene. The CDR3 bases are TGCGCCTGCAGCTTGGACGGATTCTATGGCTACACCTTC. This codes for CACSLDGFYGYTF.

As DNA, the CDR3 is TGTGCCACCAGCAGAGTAAGGGGGGAGGGATACAATGAGCAGTTCTTC. Its protein is CATSRVRGEGYNEQFF. The genes are TRBV15 and TRBJ2-1; tentatively, D is TRBD2 (7 bases). Germline CDR1 reads LNHNV; CDR2 reads YYDKDF (reference sequence). The CDR3 totals 16 residues. V lost 1 base and J 4 bases, leaving 14 bases between the germline ends.

In this sample, this clonotype turned up a few times. The CDR3 DNA reads TGCAGTGCTAGAGCCCCCACTAGCGGGGCCGCGAACACCGGGGAGCTGTTTTTT. Its protein product is CSARAPTSGAANTGELFF. This chain links TRBV20-1 with TRBJ2-2; 10 bases line up with TRBD2. The junction had 8 bases not matched to a gene; V was cut back by 1 base and J by 0 bases. CDR3 length: 18 residues. Germline V gene sequence: CDR1 DFQATT, CDR2 SNEGSKA (reference sequence).

This chain joins TRBV20-1 and TRBJ2-1; D perhaps matches TRBD2 (6 bases). The CDR3 covers 15 residues. CDR1 is DFQATT and CDR2 is SNEGSKA in the germline V gene (reference sequence). V was clipped by 0 bases and J by 8 bases, with 17 bases between them. CDR3 in amino acids: CSARDPREFSYEQFF. The CDR3 bases are TGCAGTGCTAGAGATCCCCGGGAGTTCTCGTATGAGCAGTTCTTC.

This clonotype has ten or more counts. The chain combines TRBV29-1 with TRBJ1-2; tentatively, D is TRBD1 (5 bases). Trimming cost V 1 base and J 3 bases, with 9 bases left between them. The CDR3 totals 13 residues. Per germline, CDR1 SQVTM and CDR2 ANQGSEA. The CDR3 is CSVEGGTDYGYTF. The CDR3 DNA is TGCAGCGTTGAAGGGGGGACGGACTATGGCTACACCTTC.

The rearrangement links TRBV10-3 to TRBJ1-5; 8 positions match TRBD1. Looked up from germline, CDR1 is ENHRY and CDR2 is SYGVKD. The ends lost 8 bases at V and 0 bases at J; junction bases unmatched: 6. The CDR3 covers 15 residues. The CDR3 region has the DNA TGTGCCATCTCTGGACAGGGTAATAGCAATCAGCCCCAGCATTTT. It encodes CAISGQGNSNQPQHF.

This clonotype was seen many times. CDR3 region: CASSLPPRDEQFF. The CDR3, as DNA: TGTGCCAGCAGCTTGCCCCCTAGGGATGAGCAGTTCTTC. This chain joins TRBV7-3 and TRBJ2-1; D uncertain. Trimming removed 3 bases at V and 8 bases at J, with 11 bases between. Germline loops: CDR1 SGHTA, CDR2 FQGTGA. The CDR3 has 13 amino acids. Looking up the rest from reference TRBV7-3 and TRBJ2-1 gives the full variable domain: GAGVSQTPSNKVTEKGKYVELRCDPISGHTALYWYRQSLGQGPEFLIYFQGTGAADDSGLPNDRFFAVRPEGSVSTLKIQRTERGDSAVYLCASSLPPRDEQFFGPGTRLTVL.

This clonotype was seen at least ten times. This chain uses TRBV6-1 with TRBJ2-5, with TRBD2 matching over 11 bases. The V gene's germline CDR1 is MNHNS and CDR2 SASEGT. The CDR3 extends over 15 amino acids. V lost 5 bases and J lost 2; bases outside the gene matches: 4. The CDR3 DNA follows: TGTGCCAGCAGTTCGGGACTAGCGGTTCAAGAGACCCAGTACTTC. This gives the protein CASSSGLAVQETQYF.

A few counts support this clonotype. This chain links TRBV7-9 with TRBJ2-1, with 7 bases aligning to TRBD2. Losses at the gene ends were 6 bases for V and 4 bases for J; bases not matched to a gene: 12. The CDR3 is 16 amino acids. Germline CDR1 is SEHNR and CDR2 is FQNEAQ (reference sequence). This CDR3 is CASSSEEGLLYNEQFF. CDR3 sequence (DNA): TGTGCCAGCAGTTCCGAAGAGGGACTACTATACAATGAGCAGTTCTTC.